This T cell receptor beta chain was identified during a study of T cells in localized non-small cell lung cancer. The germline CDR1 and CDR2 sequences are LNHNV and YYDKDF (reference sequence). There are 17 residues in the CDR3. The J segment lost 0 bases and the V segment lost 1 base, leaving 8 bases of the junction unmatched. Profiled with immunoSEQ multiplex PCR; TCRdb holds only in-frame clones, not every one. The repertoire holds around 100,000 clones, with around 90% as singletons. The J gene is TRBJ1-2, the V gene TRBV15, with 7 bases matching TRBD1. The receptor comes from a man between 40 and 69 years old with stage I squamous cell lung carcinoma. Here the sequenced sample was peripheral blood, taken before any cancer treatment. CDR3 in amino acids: CATSRAGQRGANYGYTF. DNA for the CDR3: TGTGCCACCAGCAGAGCGGGACAGCGAGGGGCTAACTATGGCTACACCTTC.